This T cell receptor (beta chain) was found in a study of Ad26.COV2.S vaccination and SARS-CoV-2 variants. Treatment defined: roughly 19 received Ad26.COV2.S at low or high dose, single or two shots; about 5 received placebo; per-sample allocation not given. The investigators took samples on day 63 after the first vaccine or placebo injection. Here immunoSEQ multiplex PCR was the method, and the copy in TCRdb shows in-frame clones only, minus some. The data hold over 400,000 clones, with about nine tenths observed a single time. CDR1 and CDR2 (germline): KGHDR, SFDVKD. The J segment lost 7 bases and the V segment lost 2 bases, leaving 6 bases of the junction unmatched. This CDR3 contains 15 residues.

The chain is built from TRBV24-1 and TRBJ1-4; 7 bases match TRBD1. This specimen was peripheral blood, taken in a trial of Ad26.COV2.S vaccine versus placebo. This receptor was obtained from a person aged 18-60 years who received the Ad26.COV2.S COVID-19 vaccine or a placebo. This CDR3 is CATSDSGTAGEKLFF. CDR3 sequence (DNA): TGTGCCACCAGTGATTCCGGGACAGCTGGTGAAAAACTGTTTTTT.